The 13 T cell receptor beta chains below were found in one sample sequenced in a study of cytotoxic CD8 clonotypes in ibrutinib-treated CLL. Sequenced by immunoSEQ multiplex PCR; TCRdb stores in-frame clones only, minus some. The sample lists around 160,000 clones; approximately 91% were seen once. This specimen consisted of PBMCs, obtained at disease progression, from a patient treated with ibrutinib. Receptors were obtained from a human donor with chronic lymphocytic leukemia.

This chain uses TRBV7-2 with TRBJ1-2, with 8 bases that match TRBD1. This CDR3 is built from 16 residues. With V trimmed by 1 base and J by 5 bases, 9 bases remained unmatched. The V gene's germline CDR1 is SGHTA and CDR2 FQGNSA. The CDR3 here is CASSLGRTGTLYGYTF. The CDR3 DNA sequence: TGTGCCAGCAGCTTAGGCCGGACAGGGACATTATATGGCTACACCTTC. Supplemented by reference TRBV7-2 and TRBJ1-2, the full variable domain reads GAGVSQSPSNKVTEKGKDVELRCDPISGHTALYWYRQSLGQGLEFLIYFQGNSAPDKSGLPSDRFSAERTGGSVSTLTIQRTQQEDSAVYLCASSLGRTGTLYGYTFGSGTRLTVV.

Remarks on this clone: Within the sample, other DNA sequences also encode this same CDR3. V is TRBV30 and J is TRBJ1-1, with D hard to call. Germline assignment: CDR1 GTSNPN and CDR2 SVGIG (reference sequence). The germline V and J ends were trimmed by 0 bases and 0 bases, with 14 bases remaining between them. This CDR3 region has 16 residues. The CDR3 spells CAWSVPLRVMNTEAFF. In DNA, the CDR3 is TGTGCCTGGAGTGTTCCTCTCCGAGTTATGAACACTGAAGCTTTCTTT. Full variable domain (rest looked up from reference TRBV30 and TRBJ1-1): SQTIHQWPATLVQPVGSPLSLECTVEGTSNPNLYWYRQAAGRGLQLLFYSVGIGQISSEVPQNLSASRPQDRQFILSSKKLLLSDSGFYLCAWSVPLRVMNTEAFFGQGTRLTVV.

The rearrangement joins TRBV4-1 to TRBJ2-1; the match to TRBD2 covers 8 bases. CDR1 MGHRA and CDR2 YSYEKL come from the germline V gene. The junction had 7 bases not matched to a gene; V was cut back by 5 bases and J by 1 base. This CDR3 is built from 16 residues. CDR3 in DNA: TGCGCCAGCAGCACTGAACTAGCGGCATCCTACAATGAGCAGTTCTTC. Encoded protein: CASSTELAASYNEQFF.

This chain joins TRBV11-2 and TRBJ2-3; tentatively, D is TRBD1 (6 bases). Germline CDR1 reads SGHAT; CDR2 reads FQNNGV. The CDR3 has 16 residues. V shed 1 base and J shed 0 bases, with 11 bases lying between them. The CDR3 DNA reads as TGTGCCAGCAGCTTAGCTAGGACAGTGAGCACAGATACGCAGTATTTT. Translating it yields CASSLARTVSTDTQYF. The full variable domain, completed using reference TRBV11-2 and TRBJ2-3, is EAGVAQSPRYKIIEKRQSVAFWCNPISGHATLYWYQQILGQGPKLLIQFQNNGVVDDSQLPKDRFSAERLKGVDSTLKIQPAKLEDSAVYLCASSLARTVSTDTQYFGPGTRLTVL.

The J gene is TRBJ2-3, the V gene TRBV7-2; 9 bases align to TRBD2. Trimming took 5 bases from V and 4 from J; bases not matched to a gene: 4. The CDR3 is 14 residues long. In germline, CDR1 is SGHTA, CDR2 FQGNSA. The CDR3 protein is CASSLSGRSDTQYF. Written as DNA, the CDR3 is TGTGCCAGCAGCCTTAGCGGGAGATCAGATACGCAGTATTTT.

V usage is TRBV5-1 and J usage is TRBJ1-2; no firm D call. The germline CDR1 and CDR2 sequences are SGHRS and YFSETQ. V shed 1 base and J shed 2 bases, with 12 bases lying between them. There are 15 residues in the CDR3. In DNA, the CDR3 is TGCGCCAGCAGCTTGATTCCAGACTTAAACTATGGCTACACCTTC. Its translation: CASSLIPDLNYGYTF.

The table lists this clone with a count of one. V usage is TRBV19 and J usage is TRBJ1-2; TRBD1 might be the D (5 bases). V was shortened by 4 bases and J by 4 bases, with 13 bases between the two germline ends. Per the germline V gene, CDR1 is LNHDA and CDR2 is SQIVND (reference sequence). CDR3 size: 14 residues. The CDR3 bases are TGTGCCAGTAGTACCCGCAGGGATTCCTATGGCTACACCTTC. Encoded protein: CASSTRRDSYGYTF. The whole variable domain, remainder taken from reference TRBV19 and TRBJ1-2, is DGGITQSPKYLFRKEGQNVTLSCEQNLNHDAMYWYRQDPGQGLRLIYYSQIVNDFQKGDIAEGYSVSREKKESFPLTVTSAQKNPTAFYLCASSTRRDSYGYTFGSGTRLTVV.

This chain connects TRBV9 to TRBJ2-7; weak D call: TRBD2 (6 bases). The germline V gene encodes CDR1 SGDLS and CDR2 YYNGEE. V lost 0 bases and J 2 bases, leaving 12 bases between the germline ends. The CDR3 totals 15 residues. This chain's CDR3 is CASSVAAGWAYEQYF. CDR3 coding DNA: TGTGCCAGCAGCGTAGCGGCGGGATGGGCCTACGAGCAGTACTTC. The complete variable domain, with remaining parts taken from reference TRBV9 and TRBJ2-7, reads DSGVTQTPKHLITATGQRVTLRCSPRSGDLSVYWYQQSLDQGLQFLIQYYNGEERAKGNILERFSAQQFPDLHSELNLSSLELGDSALYFCASSVAAGWAYEQYFGPGTRLTVT.

To note about this clone: Other DNA sequences within the sample encode an identical CDR3. The chain recombines TRBV20-1 with TRBJ2-7, with D hard to call. CDR1 and CDR2 from the germline V gene are DFQATT and SNEGSKA (reference sequence). The CDR3 loop spans 11 amino acids. The V end was cut by 5 bases, the J end by 2 bases, with 7 bases between. The CDR3 reads CSAERAYEQYF. The CDR3 DNA reads as TGCAGTGCTGAACGGGCCTACGAGCAGTACTTC.

The chain recombines TRBV2 with TRBJ2-1; D is undetermined. Trimming stripped 7 bases from V and 8 bases from J, with 18 bases between. The CDR3 totals 14 residues. The germline V gene has CDR1 SNHLY and CDR2 FYNNEI. CDR3 sequence (DNA): TGTGCCAGCATTACTCCAGGATCGTCCTATGAGCAGTTCTTC. The encoded protein is CASITPGSSYEQFF.

V usage is TRBV7-2 and J usage is TRBJ2-1; 10 bases map to TRBD2. CDR1 is SGHTA, CDR2 FQGNSA, per germline. CDR3 size: 16 residues. The J segment lost 7 bases and the V segment lost 0 bases, leaving 6 bases of the junction unmatched. The CDR3 sequence is CASSLASTSGKNEQFF. The CDR3 DNA sequence: TGTGCCAGCAGCTTAGCGAGTACTAGCGGGAAGAATGAGCAGTTCTTC.

This sequence joins TRBV5-1 and TRBJ2-5; D gene ambiguous. The CDR3 sequence is 12 residues long. Between the trimmed V and J ends, which lost 4 bases and 0 bases, there was a span of 4 bases. The germline V gene has CDR1 SGHRS and CDR2 YFSETQ. This CDR3 reads CASSPNQETQYF. The CDR3 coding sequence is TGCGCCAGCAGCCCAAACCAAGAGACCCAGTACTTC. The entire variable domain, with the rest obtained from reference TRBV5-1 and TRBJ2-5, is as follows: KAGVTQTPRYLIKTRGQQVTLSCSPISGHRSVSWYQQTPGQGLQFLFEYFSETQRNKGNFPGRFSGRQFSNSRSEMNVSTLELGDSALYLCASSPNQETQYFGPGTRLLVL.

This clone was counted a few times. The J gene is TRBJ1-5, the V gene TRBV27, with D unresolved. CDR1 and CDR2 from the germline V gene are MNHEY and SMNVEV (reference sequence). V was trimmed by 4 bases and J by 0 bases, leaving 10 bases between them. The CDR3 totals 15 residues. The CDR3, as DNA: TGTGCCAGCAGTTACGACGGGAATAGCAATCAGCCCCAGCATTTT. It encodes CASSYDGNSNQPQHF.